Below, 2 T cell receptor beta chains from the same sample are listed, as sequenced in a study of T cell responses to AZD1222 COVID-19 vaccine. Here immunoSEQ multiplex PCR was the method, and the copy in TCRdb shows in-frame clones only, minus some. Among around 140,000 clones, over 75% were seen once, and the ten largest hold 6% to 7.5%. Sequenced material: peripheral blood, taken on day 0 of AZD1222 vaccination. The source is an adult in good health.

V usage is TRBV27 and J usage is TRBJ2-5; 12 positions match TRBD1. CDR1 and CDR2 (germline): MNHEY, SMNVEV (reference sequence). This CDR3 comprises 15 residues. V was pared by 5 bases and J by 3 bases, with 4 bases of the junction left unmatched. The CDR3 DNA sequence: TGTGCCAGCAGTCGGGACAGGGGGCGTGAAGAGACCCAGTACTTC. Amino acid sequence: CASSRDRGREETQYF.

The rearrangement links TRBV5-4 to TRBJ1-2; D perhaps matches TRBD1 (5 bases). Trimming took off 3 bases at V and 0 bases at J, with 9 bases between the two ends. Germline values: CDR1 SGHNT, CDR2 YYREEE (reference sequence). CDR3 length: 14 residues. CDR3 in DNA: TGTGCCAGCAGCTCGCAGGGAACTAACTATGGCTACACCTTC. Protein: CASSSQGTNYGYTF.